This TCR beta chain appears in the sequencing data of a study of blood T cell repertoires in COVID-19. The repertoire was sequenced with immunoSEQ multiplex PCR; TCRdb's copy has only in-frame clones and lacks some. The sample has a few hundred thousand clones; roughly 90% are singletons. Two negative PCRs, clearance, or symptom resolution had been documented for recovered Cohort 3 donors. After removal of 0 bases from V and 1 base from J, the junction contained 14 bases not matched to a gene. This CDR3 spans 21 amino acids. Germline loops: CDR1 SGHVS, CDR2 FNYEAQ. The sequencing sample was made of PBMCs or T cells enriched from blood (not recorded which). J is TRBJ2-2 and V is TRBV7-6; 10 bases are a match to TRBD2. The origin of this receptor is a woman aged 25 to 45 who had recovered from COVID-19. DNA of the CDR3: TGTGCCAGCAGCTTAGCGATATCGGGACTAGCGTTCCGATTGAACACCGGGGAGCTGTTTTTT. This translates into CASSLAISGLAFRLNTGELFF.